What follows are 2 T cell receptor beta chains derived from one specimen sequenced in a study of regulatory T cells in long-lasting Graves disease (dated by TCRdb to the early 2020s). The library was obtained by multiplex PCR. For sequencing, an Illumina HiSeq 4000 was employed. CDR3 regions were amplified by Arm-PCR with iRepertoire HTBI primers to construct TCR beta libraries. TCRdb reprocessing: public reads trimmed at Q25 with fastp, clones called with MiXCR, in-frame beta chains kept. Each entry merges the rows of one CDR3 protein and shows their most common DNA and genes. The sample table contains 700,000 or so distinct CDR3 sequences; only one count was recorded for around 30% of them. The ten largest clones capture about two fifths of the sample. The time point label of this sample denotes: persistent/refractory GD, antithyroid drugs over 5 years with positive TRAb. RNA was extracted from PBMCs in TRIzol for both TCR sequencing and RNA sequencing.

The sample consisted of peripheral blood mononuclear cells (PBMCs), taken when the disease was refractory, from a patient treated with antithyroid drugs. The receptors come from a female donor with Graves disease.

The rearrangement joins TRBV19 to TRBJ1-5; 8 bases fit TRBD1. Germline values: CDR1 LNHDA, CDR2 SQIVND (reference sequence). This CDR3 region has 18 residues. Trimming cost V 1 base and J 2 bases; bases outside gene matches: 10. The CDR3 bases are TGTGCCAGTAGTATAGCTACAGGGGGGCTGGGTGGCAATCAGCCCCAGCATTTT. Protein product: CASSIATGGLGGNQPQHF.

This clonotype was seen a few times. The chain recombines TRBV3-1 with TRBJ2-5; 9 positions match TRBD2. V lost 1 base to trimming and J lost 1 base; unmatched junction nucleotides: 1. The CDR3 spans 15 residues. Germline CDR1 is LGHDT and CDR2 is YNNKEL (reference sequence). The CDR3 spells CASSQGLAVQETQYF. In nucleotides, the CDR3 is TGTGCCAGCAGCCAAGGACTAGCGGTCCAAGAGACCCAGTACTTC.